This TCR beta chain was retrieved from a study of cytomegalovirus exposure and HLA in healthy donors. Whole-study findings and limits: Segments of the TCR beta V type were, in most cases, productive about 87% or about 30% of the time in an earlier analysis. According to a later analysis, most TCR beta chains associated with CMV appeared HLA-restricted. Some TCR beta chains (roughly 160 of them) were listed as cytomegalovirus-associated.

Amplification used 60 Vbeta primers and 13 Jbeta primers. Data came from immunoSEQ multiplex PCR; TCRdb stores just in-frame clones and leaves some out. The sample includes about 200,000 clones, 65% to 90% seen only once; the top ten take about 2.5%. CDR3 size: 16 residues. Germline loops: CDR1 SEHNR, CDR2 FQNEAQ (reference sequence). Each donor's status was that of a healthy bone marrow donor. Comments on this clone: Its antigen is unidentified. One end of the junction varies from germline; a read error may be responsible.

This TCR was recovered from a woman aged 45-65 years in good health and CMV-seronegative. Sequencing input: PBMCs. V and J are TRBV7-9 and TRBJ1-2; 9 nucleotides match TRBD1. The CDR3 region is CSSSYPPRTGDYGYTF. The CDR3 DNA is TGTTCCAGCAGCTACCCCCCCCGGACAGGGGACTATGGCTACACCTTC. Full variable domain (rest looked up from reference TRBV7-9 and TRBJ1-2): DTGVSQNPRHKITKRGQNVTFRCDPISEHNRLYWYRQTLGQGPEFLTYFQNEAQLEKSRLLSDRFSAERPKGSFSTLEIQRTEQGDSAMYLCSSSYPPRTGDYGYTFGSGTRLTVV.